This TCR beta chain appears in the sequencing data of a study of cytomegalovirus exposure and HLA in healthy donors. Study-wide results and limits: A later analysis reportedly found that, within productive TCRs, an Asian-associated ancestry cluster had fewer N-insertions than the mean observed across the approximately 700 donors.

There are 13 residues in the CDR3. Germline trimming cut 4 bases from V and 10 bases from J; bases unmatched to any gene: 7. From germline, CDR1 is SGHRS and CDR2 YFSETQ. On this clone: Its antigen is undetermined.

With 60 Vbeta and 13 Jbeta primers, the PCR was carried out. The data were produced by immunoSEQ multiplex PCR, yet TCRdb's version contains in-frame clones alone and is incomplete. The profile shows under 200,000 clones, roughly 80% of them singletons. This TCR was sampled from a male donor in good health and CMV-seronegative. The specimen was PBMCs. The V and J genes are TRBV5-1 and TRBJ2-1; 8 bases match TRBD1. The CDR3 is CASSPRQGFEQFF. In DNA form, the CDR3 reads TGCGCCAGCAGCCCACGACAGGGGTTCGAGCAGTTCTTC. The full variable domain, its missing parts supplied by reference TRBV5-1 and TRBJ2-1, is KAGVTQTPRYLIKTRGQQVTLSCSPISGHRSVSWYQQTPGQGLQFLFEYFSETQRNKGNFPGRFSGRQFSNSRSEMNVSTLELGDSALYLCASSPRQGFEQFFGPGTRLTVL.